This T cell receptor (beta chain) is from a study of cytomegalovirus exposure and HLA in healthy donors. CDR1 and CDR2 from the germline V gene are GTSNPN and SVGIG (reference sequence). This CDR3 has 12 residues. The ends were cut back, 1 base at V and 8 bases at J, with 11 bases in the middle. The repertoire was sequenced with immunoSEQ multiplex PCR; TCRdb's copy has only in-frame clones and lacks some. Among over 85,000 clones listed, roughly 87% were seen once. Sequences were obtained from PBMCs. The chain joins TRBV30 to TRBJ1-2; tentative D call: TRBD1 (5 bases). The TCR sequence derives from a woman aged 18-29 years in good health and CMV-seronegative. The DNA for the CDR3 is TGTGCCTGGAGTGGACGACAGACCGGCTACACCTTC. Translated, it gives CAWSGRQTGYTF.